This T cell receptor (beta chain) was sequenced during a study of T cells in tumors after PD-1 blockade. Study in general: Prior checkpoint blockade, systemic immunosuppressant use, or anti-cancer therapy within 4 weeks excluded patients. Patients received pembrolizumab 200 mg every 3 weeks or cemiplimab 350 mg every 2 weeks. Blood samples averaged roughly 110,000 templates (range about 24,679-260,000) and 36,536 unique clonotypes.

Per germline, CDR1 LGHDT and CDR2 YNNKEL (reference sequence). The ends were cut back, 3 bases at V and 7 bases at J, with 15 bases in the middle. This CDR3 contains 14 residues. The method was immunoSEQ multiplex PCR; TCRdb's version includes in-frame clones alone and lacks a portion of them. The top ten clones hold approximately 12% of a sample with fewer than 25,000 clones, about 82% of them seen once. The source was PBMCs, collected after anti-PD-1 treatment. The clonotype was recovered from a human donor with basal cell carcinoma. The chain recombines TRBV3-1 (or the pseudogene TRBV3-2) with TRBJ1-1, with a possible D match to TRBD1 (6 bases). The CDR3 DNA reads as TGTGCCAGCAGCCACACGACCGGGACACGTGAAGCTTTCTTT. This gives the protein CASSHTTGTREAFF.